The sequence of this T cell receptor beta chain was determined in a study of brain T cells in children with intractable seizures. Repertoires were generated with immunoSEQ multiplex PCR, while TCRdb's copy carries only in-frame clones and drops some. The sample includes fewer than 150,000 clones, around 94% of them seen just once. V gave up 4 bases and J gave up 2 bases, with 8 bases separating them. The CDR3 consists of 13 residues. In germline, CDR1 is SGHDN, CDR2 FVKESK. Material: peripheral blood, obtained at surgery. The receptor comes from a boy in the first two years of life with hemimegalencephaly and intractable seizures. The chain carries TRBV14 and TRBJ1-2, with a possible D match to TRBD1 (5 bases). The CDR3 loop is CASSLDRNYGYTF. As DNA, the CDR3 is TGTGCCAGCAGCCTAGACAGAAACTATGGCTACACCTTC.